One and the same sample provided the 32 T cell receptor beta chains below, sequenced in a study of beta chain features in type 1 diabetes. The sequenced template was cDNA made from the entire isolated RNA. The repertoire was sequenced with immunoSEQ multiplex PCR; TCRdb's copy has only in-frame clones and lacks some. The sample has around 710,000 clones, 9.5% to 15% seen once. These receptors have no identified antigens. Study conclusions and caveats: Shorter TCRB CDR3s, moderately but significantly so, were found in Type 1 diabetes patients in all four CD4+ subsets.

Specimen: naive CD4+ T cells from blood. Every receptor here comes from a man under 40 with type 1 diabetes.

The chain joins TRBV6-5 to TRBJ2-7; TRBD1 aligns across 8 bases. V dropped 6 bases and J dropped 5; count of bases not matched to a gene: 12. The length of the CDR3 is 15 residues. Germline CDR1 reads MNHEY; CDR2 reads SVGAGI. CDR3 amino acids: CASSAEGTGKNEQYF. Here the CDR3 DNA reads TGTGCCAGCAGCGCGGAAGGGACAGGTAAAAACGAGCAGTACTTC.

A remark on this clone: This CDR3 is also generated by other DNA sequences in the sample. The gene calls are TRBV7-9 and TRBJ1-4; D not certain. In germline, CDR1 is SEHNR, CDR2 FQNEAQ (reference sequence). The CDR3 is made up of 11 amino acids. V was pared by 1 base and J by 7 bases, with 1 base between. CDR3 sequence: CASSLVEKLFF. The CDR3 bases are TGTGCCAGCAGCTTAGTTGAAAAACTGTTTTTT.

The chain carries TRBV29-1 and TRBJ2-3, with 8 bases lining up with TRBD2. With 7 bases clipped from V and 2 bases from J, the junction kept 8 bases outside the gene matches. The CDR3 loop spans 14 amino acids. The germline V gene has CDR1 SQVTM and CDR2 ANQGSEA. The CDR3 region is CSAAGGSATDTQYF. The CDR3 coding sequence is TGCAGCGCGGCGGGGGGTTCGGCCACAGATACGCAGTATTTT.

The J gene is TRBJ1-5, the V gene TRBV7-2, with D possibly being TRBD1 (6 bases). CDR1 is SGHTA, CDR2 FQGNSA, per germline. There are 17 residues in the CDR3. The V gene lost 5 bases and the J gene lost 0 bases, with 17 bases spanning the gap. The CDR3 sequence: CASSIRRGGHSNQPQHF. CDR3 sequence (DNA): TGTGCCAGCAGCATCCGCAGAGGGGGACATAGCAATCAGCCCCAGCATTTT.

Regarding this clone: One end of the junction is discordant with germline, which a read error may explain. The chain has TRBV5-4 and TRBJ2-5; 10 bases are shared with TRBD1. This CDR3 has 12 residues. The germline V gene encodes CDR1 SGHNT and CDR2 YYREEE (reference sequence). Here the CDR3 reads CASSQIGQGVDF. The CDR3 DNA sequence: TGTGCCAGCAGCCAAATTGGACAGGGGGTCGACTTC.

This chain uses TRBV7-2 with TRBJ2-5; possibly TRBD1 for D (7 bases). This CDR3 is built from 16 residues. Trimming stripped 3 bases from V and 2 bases from J, with 16 bases between. Germline CDR1 is SGHTA and CDR2 is FQGNSA. CDR3 sequence reads: CASSFSGGSGQETQYF. CDR3 sequence (DNA): TGTGCCAGCAGCTTTTCAGGGGGGTCAGGGCAAGAGACCCAGTACTTC.

V gene TRBV7-2 combines with J gene TRBJ1-1, with unresolved D. Germline values: CDR1 SGHTA, CDR2 FQGNSA. CDR3 length: 15 residues. Trimming removed 5 bases from V and 0 bases from J, with 13 bases in between. CDR3 DNA: TGTGCCAGCAGCCTTTACCTGACAATGAACACTGAAGCTTTCTTT. This encodes CASSLYLTMNTEAFF. Combining the CDR3 with reference TRBV7-2 and TRBJ1-1 gives the whole variable domain GAGVSQSPSNKVTEKGKDVELRCDPISGHTALYWYRQSLGQGLEFLIYFQGNSAPDKSGLPSDRFSAERTGGSVSTLTIQRTQQEDSAVYLCASSLYLTMNTEAFFGQGTRLTVV.

This clone has only a few counts. The chain carries TRBV6-6 and TRBJ1-2; D is uncertain. Germline V gives CDR1 MNHNY, CDR2 SVGAGI (reference sequence). This CDR3 spans 14 amino acids. V dropped 2 bases and J dropped 1 base, with 8 bases sitting between them. The DNA for the CDR3 is TGTGCCAGCAGTTACAGGGAACTTAACTATGGCTACACCTTC. Protein sequence: CASSYRELNYGYTF.

The rearrangement uses TRBV7-2 and TRBJ2-1, with D perhaps TRBD1 (7 bases). The CDR3 consists of 15 residues. Germline CDR1 SGHTA, CDR2 FQGNSA. Trimming took off 1 base at V and 5 bases at J, with 12 bases between the two ends. CDR3 loop: CASSLVQGRNNEQFF. DNA of the CDR3: TGTGCCAGCAGCTTAGTACAGGGGAGGAACAATGAGCAGTTCTTC.

The rearrangement links TRBV7-9 to TRBJ2-3; D ambiguous. Germline V gene sequence: CDR1 SEHNR, CDR2 FQNEAQ (reference sequence). Trimming stripped 10 bases from V and 1 base from J, with 15 bases between. The CDR3 runs to 14 residues. The CDR3 DNA reads TGTGCCACCCTTGGGGTGAGAGGCACAGATACGCAGTATTTT. Its translation: CATLGVRGTDTQYF.

This clone was picked up a small number of times. V usage is TRBV5-4 and J usage is TRBJ1-2; D ambiguous. This CDR3 has 14 amino acids. Trimming shortened V by 1 base and J by 4 bases, and 11 bases separated the two germline ends. CDR1 and CDR2 (germline): SGHNT, YYREEE (reference sequence). This CDR3 is CASSLSGVGYGYTF. The CDR3 nucleotides are TGTGCCAGCAGCTTGTCCGGGGTTGGCTATGGCTACACCTTC. The full variable domain, in which reference TRBV5-4 and TRBJ1-2 provide the parts outside the CDR3, is ETGVTQSPTHLIKTRGQQVTLRCSSQSGHNTVSWYQQALGQGPQFIFQYYREEENGRGNFPPRFSGLQFPNYSSELNVNALELDDSALYLCASSLSGVGYGYTFGSGTRLTVV.

Only a few counts were recorded for this clone. The chain has TRBV10-1 and TRBJ2-5; D possibly matches TRBD1 or TRBD2 (6 bases each). Germline V gene data show CDR1 as WNHNN and CDR2 as SYGVQD (reference sequence). Trimming shortened V by 0 bases and J by 5 bases, and 10 bases separated the two germline ends. This CDR3 has 14 residues. The CDR3 spells CASSESGGSETQYF. The CDR3 coding sequence is TGCGCCAGCAGTGAGTCGGGGGGCTCGGAGACCCAGTACTTC.

The genes are TRBV2 and TRBJ1-5, with D unresolved. V lost 3 bases to trimming and J lost 0 bases, with 6 bases between them. The CDR3 spans 14 residues. Germline V gene data show CDR1 as SNHLY and CDR2 as FYNNEI. The CDR3 here is CASSERISNQPQHF. The CDR3 nucleotides read TGTGCCAGCAGTGAGAGGATTAGCAATCAGCCCCAGCATTTT.

This clone was counted only a few times. The chain combines TRBV15 with TRBJ2-3; 7 nucleotides agree with TRBD2. The germline V gene has CDR1 LNHNV and CDR2 YYDKDF (reference sequence). The CDR3 contains 14 residues. With V trimmed by 6 bases and J by 2 bases, 5 bases remained unmatched. The CDR3 reads CATRPGGYTDTQYF. In nucleotides, the CDR3 is TGTGCCACCAGACCCGGGGGGTACACAGATACGCAGTATTTT.

This clone showed up just a few times. The rearrangement links TRBV19 to TRBJ1-4; TRBD1 is a possible D gene (6 bases). Trimming took 6 bases from V and 3 from J, leaving 17 bases between them. The CDR3 is 16 residues long. Germline V gene sequence: CDR1 LNHDA, CDR2 SQIVND (reference sequence). Here the CDR3 reads CASSSRTGTPNEKLFF. CDR3 nucleotides: TGTGCCAGTAGCTCCCGCACCGGGACACCTAATGAAAAACTGTTTTTT.

This chain joins TRBV18 and TRBJ2-5; 7 bases map to TRBD2. The junction had 5 bases not matched to a gene; V was cut back by 0 bases and J by 1 base. The CDR3 is 16 amino acids. CDR1 is KGHSH and CDR2 is LQKENI in the germline V gene. The CDR3 DNA reads TGTGCCAGCTCACCACCGTCGGGGGGACCCCAAGAGACCCAGTACTTC. It codes for CASSPPSGGPQETQYF.

This clone was picked up a small number of times. The V call is TRBV9, the J call TRBJ2-1, with D tentatively TRBD1 (6 bases). The CDR3 has 14 residues. The germline V gene encodes CDR1 SGDLS and CDR2 YYNGEE. Trimming pared 0 bases from V and 9 bases from J, leaving 13 bases between. The CDR3 nucleotides read TGTGCCAGCAGCGTAGCACAGGGTGTCGCTGAGCAGTTCTTC. It translates to CASSVAQGVAEQFF.

In this sample, this clone turned up a few times. This chain connects TRBV7-2 to TRBJ2-1; 11 bases fit TRBD2. The CDR3 is 15 amino acids. Germline values: CDR1 SGHTA, CDR2 FQGNSA. The V and J ends lost 5 bases and 4 bases, in that order; junction bases with no gene match: 4. The CDR3 DNA sequence: TGTGCCAGCAGCGTGGGGACTAGCGGTTACAATGAGCAGTTCTTC. It is translated as CASSVGTSGYNEQFF. The variable domain in full, completed from reference TRBV7-2 and TRBJ2-1, reads GAGVSQSPSNKVTEKGKDVELRCDPISGHTALYWYRQSLGQGLEFLIYFQGNSAPDKSGLPSDRFSAERTGGSVSTLTIQRTQQEDSAVYLCASSVGTSGYNEQFFGPGTRLTVL.

This chain links TRBV10-3 with TRBJ2-1, with a tentative D call TRBD1 (6 bases). The ends were cut back, 2 bases at V and 6 bases at J, with 17 bases in the middle. This CDR3 is 16 amino acids long. Germline assignment: CDR1 ENHRY and CDR2 SYGVKD. The CDR3 protein is CAISEAHRVVGNEQFF. The CDR3 DNA sequence: TGTGCCATCAGTGAGGCCCACAGGGTGGTAGGCAATGAGCAGTTCTTC.

The V call is TRBV9, the J call TRBJ2-4; TRBD2 agrees at 10 bases. The CDR3 covers 14 residues. CDR1 SGDLS and CDR2 YYNGEE come from the germline V gene. J gave up 5 bases and V 2 bases, and 1 base lay outside the gene matches. CDR3 bases: TGTGCCAGCAGCGTCAGCGGGGGGGAAAACATTCAGTACTTC. It codes for CASSVSGGENIQYF.

This clone came up once. The chain couples TRBV6-1 to TRBJ2-7, with D hard to call. V gave up 3 bases and J gave up 2 bases, with 11 bases separating them. Germline CDR1 reads MNHNS; CDR2 reads SASEGT. CDR3 size: 14 residues. The CDR3 region has the DNA TGTGCCAGCAGTGACGGGCAGACTCCCTACGAGCAGTACTTC. It is translated as CASSDGQTPYEQYF.

About this clone: A read error may produce the germline difference seen at one junction end. V and J are TRBV13 and TRBJ2-1; TRBD1 matches at 10 bases. The CDR3 extends over 15 amino acids. Germline V CDR1 and CDR2: PRHDT, FYEKMQ (reference sequence). The CDR3 spells CASSLGTGDQSEQFF. Here the CDR3 DNA reads TGTGCCAGCAGCCTAGGGACAGGGGATCAGAGTGAGCAGTTCTTC.

This clone occurred a few times. The CDR3 here is CASSLGQPSNQPQHF. CDR3 DNA sequence: TGTGCCAGCAGCTTAGGACAGCCTAGCAATCAGCCCCAGCATTTT. The chain recombines TRBV7-9 with TRBJ1-5; D is possibly TRBD1 (5 bases). The CDR3 totals 15 residues. CDR1 SEHNR and CDR2 FQNEAQ come from the germline V gene (reference sequence). Trimming shortened V by 1 base and J by 0 bases, and 7 bases separated the two germline ends.

V usage is TRBV7-2 and J usage is TRBJ2-5; D not resolved. Trimming cost V 4 bases and J 11 bases, with 14 bases left between them. Germline-derived CDR1 and CDR2 are SGHTA and FQGNSA. CDR3 length equals 12 residues. This CDR3 reads CASSSSMSQQYF. DNA for the CDR3: TGTGCCAGCAGCTCCTCCATGAGCCAGCAGTACTTC.

On this clone itself: Distinct nucleotide sequences in the sample also encode this CDR3. The V and J genes are TRBV5-1 and TRBJ1-2; D is perhaps TRBD1 (5 bases). Germline CDR1 is SGHRS and CDR2 is YFSETQ. V was trimmed by 0 bases and J by 8 bases, leaving 8 bases between them. The CDR3 covers 12 residues. CDR3 loop: CASSLVGAGYTF. The CDR3 bases are TGCGCCAGCAGCTTGGTCGGGGCCGGCTACACCTTC.

This clone occurred a few times. The chain couples TRBV5-1 to TRBJ2-1; D gene uncertain. V lost 5 bases, J lost 3 bases, and 6 bases lay in between. The CDR3 is 12 amino acids. Germline CDR1 SGHRS, CDR2 YFSETQ. Here the CDR3 reads CASRLGYNEQFF. The CDR3 DNA reads as TGCGCCAGCAGGCTAGGCTACAATGAGCAGTTCTTC.

The chain is built from TRBV4-3 and TRBJ1-2; D is unresolved. V lost 3 bases and J lost 2, with 13 bases in between. Per the germline V gene, CDR1 is LGHNA and CDR2 is YSLEER. This CDR3 is built from 15 residues. The CDR3 region has the DNA TGCGCCAGCAGCCATACCACAAGAAAGAACTATGGCTACACCTTC. Amino acids: CASSHTTRKNYGYTF.

This clone occurred a few times. This chain uses TRBV11-1 with TRBJ1-1, with D perhaps matching TRBD1 (5 bases). This CDR3 has 14 amino acids. Between the trimmed V and J ends, which lost 5 bases and 1 base, there was a span of 11 bases. CDR1 is SGHAT, CDR2 FQDESV, per germline (reference sequence). The CDR3 here is CASSKGAANTEAFF. The CDR3 nucleotides read TGTGCCAGCAGCAAAGGGGCAGCGAACACTGAAGCTTTCTTT.

The rearrangement joins TRBV4-1 to TRBJ2-6; TRBD1 is a possible D gene (6 bases). The germline V and J ends were trimmed by 0 bases and 2 bases, with 14 bases remaining between them. Per the germline V gene, CDR1 is MGHRA and CDR2 is YSYEKL. CDR3 size: 18 residues. As DNA, the CDR3 is TGCGCCAGCAGCCAAGACAGGACAGAAAGCGCTGGGGCCAACGTCCTGACTTTC. Translating gives CASSQDRTESAGANVLTF.

The gene calls are TRBV29-1 and TRBJ2-7; D is unclear. V gave up 4 bases and J gave up 3 bases, with 10 bases separating them. The CDR3 totals 12 residues. Germline V lookup: CDR1 SQVTM, CDR2 ANQGSEA. The CDR3 spells CSVAPQSYEQYF. The CDR3 region has the DNA TGCAGCGTTGCCCCTCAGAGCTACGAGCAGTACTTC.

This chain uses TRBV27 with TRBJ2-1; D may be TRBD1 (5 bases). The V gene lost 3 bases and the J gene lost 9 bases, with 15 bases spanning the gap. CDR3 length: 14 amino acids. Germline-derived CDR1 and CDR2 are MNHEY and SMNVEV (reference sequence). CDR3 in amino acids: CASSLWGRVGEQFF. DNA for the CDR3: TGTGCCAGCAGTTTGTGGGGCCGAGTTGGTGAGCAGTTCTTC.

This clone was counted between two and nine times. The chain carries TRBV7-2 and TRBJ1-5; tentatively, D is TRBD1 (6 bases). The CDR3 is made up of 15 amino acids. Germline-derived CDR1 and CDR2 are SGHTA and FQGNSA. Trimming cost V 2 bases and J 9 bases, with 17 bases left between them. In nucleotides, the CDR3 is TGTGCCAGCAGCTTAAGCCGCCAGGGGTTAGGGCCCCAGCATTTT. Translation: CASSLSRQGLGPQHF.